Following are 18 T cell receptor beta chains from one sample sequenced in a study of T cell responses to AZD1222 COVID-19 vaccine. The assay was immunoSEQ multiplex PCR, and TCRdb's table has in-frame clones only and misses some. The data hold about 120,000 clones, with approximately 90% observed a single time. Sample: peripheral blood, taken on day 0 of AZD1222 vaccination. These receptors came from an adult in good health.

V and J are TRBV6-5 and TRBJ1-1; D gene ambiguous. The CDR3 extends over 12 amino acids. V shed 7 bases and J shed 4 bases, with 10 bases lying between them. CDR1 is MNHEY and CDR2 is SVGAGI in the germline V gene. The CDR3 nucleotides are TGTGCCAGCAACTCGGTGGGCACTGAAGCTTTCTTT. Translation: CASNSVGTEAFF.

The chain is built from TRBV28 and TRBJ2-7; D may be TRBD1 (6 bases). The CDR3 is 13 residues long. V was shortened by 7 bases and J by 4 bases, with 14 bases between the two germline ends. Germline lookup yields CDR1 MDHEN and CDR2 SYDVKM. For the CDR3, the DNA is TGTGCCAGCACCAAGGACAGTGTATACGAGCAGTACTTC. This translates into CASTKDSVYEQYF.

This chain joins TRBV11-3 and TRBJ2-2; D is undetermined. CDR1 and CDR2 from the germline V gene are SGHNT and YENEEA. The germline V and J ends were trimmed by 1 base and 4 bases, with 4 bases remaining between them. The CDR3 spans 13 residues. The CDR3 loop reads CASSLVSTGELFF. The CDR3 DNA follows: TGTGCCAGCAGCTTAGTGTCCACCGGGGAGCTGTTTTTT.

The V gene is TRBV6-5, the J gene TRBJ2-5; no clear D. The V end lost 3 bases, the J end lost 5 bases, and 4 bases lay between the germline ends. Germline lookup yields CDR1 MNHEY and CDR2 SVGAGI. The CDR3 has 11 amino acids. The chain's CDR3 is CASSYMETQYF. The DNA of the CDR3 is TGTGCCAGCAGTTATATGGAGACCCAGTACTTC.

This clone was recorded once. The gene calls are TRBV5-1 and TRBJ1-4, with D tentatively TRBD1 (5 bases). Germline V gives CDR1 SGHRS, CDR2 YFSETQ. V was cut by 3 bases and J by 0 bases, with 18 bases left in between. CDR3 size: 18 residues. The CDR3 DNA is TGCGCCAGCAGCTCCCAGGGTCCCTCGTCCGCAACTAATGAAAAACTGTTTTTT. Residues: CASSSQGPSSATNEKLFF.

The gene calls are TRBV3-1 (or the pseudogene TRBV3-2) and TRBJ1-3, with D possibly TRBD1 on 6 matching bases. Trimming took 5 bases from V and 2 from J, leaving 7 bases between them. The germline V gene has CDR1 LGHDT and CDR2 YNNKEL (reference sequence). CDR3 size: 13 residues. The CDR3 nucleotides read TGTGCCAGCAGCGAGGGGGCTGGAAACACCATATATTTT. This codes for CASSEGAGNTIYF.

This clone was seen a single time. This CDR3 reads CASREPYPGQFCFGYTF. DNA for the CDR3: TGCGCCAGCAGAGAACCATACCCGGGACAGTTTTGCTTCGGCTACACCTTC. V and J are TRBV10-1 and TRBJ1-2; 7 bases are a match to TRBD1. This CDR3 has 17 residues. V was pared by 6 bases and J by 8 bases, with 21 bases of the junction left unmatched. Looked up from germline, CDR1 is WNHNN and CDR2 is SYGVQD (reference sequence).

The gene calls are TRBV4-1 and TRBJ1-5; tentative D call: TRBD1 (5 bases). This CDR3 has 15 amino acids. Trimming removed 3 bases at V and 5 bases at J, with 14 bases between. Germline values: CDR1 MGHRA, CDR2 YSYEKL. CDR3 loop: CASSHDPREHQPQHF. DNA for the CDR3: TGCGCCAGCAGCCATGATCCCAGGGAACATCAGCCCCAGCATTTT.

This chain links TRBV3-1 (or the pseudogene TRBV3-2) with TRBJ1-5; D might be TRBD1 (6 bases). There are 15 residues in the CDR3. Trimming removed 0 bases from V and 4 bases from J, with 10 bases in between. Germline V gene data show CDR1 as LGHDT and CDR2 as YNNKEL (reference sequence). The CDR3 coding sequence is TGTGCCAGCAGCCAAGATGGGGGGCCGAATCAGCCCCAGCATTTT. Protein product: CASSQDGGPNQPQHF.

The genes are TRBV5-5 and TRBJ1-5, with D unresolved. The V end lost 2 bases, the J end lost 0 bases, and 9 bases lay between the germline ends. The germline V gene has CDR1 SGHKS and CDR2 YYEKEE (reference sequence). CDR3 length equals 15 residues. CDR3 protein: CASSFLASSNQPQHF. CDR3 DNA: TGTGCCAGCAGCTTCTTGGCAAGTAGCAATCAGCCCCAGCATTTT.

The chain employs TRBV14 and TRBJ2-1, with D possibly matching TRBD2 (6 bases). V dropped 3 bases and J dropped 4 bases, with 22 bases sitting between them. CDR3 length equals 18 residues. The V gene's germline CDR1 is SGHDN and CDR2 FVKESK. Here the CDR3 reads CASSQPPGAGRLYNEQFF. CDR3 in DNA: TGTGCCAGCAGCCAGCCCCCCGGCGCTGGGAGGTTATACAATGAGCAGTTCTTC.

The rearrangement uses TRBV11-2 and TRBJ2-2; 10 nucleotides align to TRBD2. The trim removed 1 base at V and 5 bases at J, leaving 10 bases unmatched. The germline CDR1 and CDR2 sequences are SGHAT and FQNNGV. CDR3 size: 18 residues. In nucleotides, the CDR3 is TGTGCCAGCAGCTTAGTTTCTAGCGGGGGAAAAAATACCGGGGAGCTGTTTTTT. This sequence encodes CASSLVSSGGKNTGELFF. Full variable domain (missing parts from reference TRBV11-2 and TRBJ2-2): EAGVAQSPRYKIIEKRQSVAFWCNPISGHATLYWYQQILGQGPKLLIQFQNNGVVDDSQLPKDRFSAERLKGVDSTLKIQPAKLEDSAVYLCASSLVSSGGKNTGELFFGEGSRLTVL.

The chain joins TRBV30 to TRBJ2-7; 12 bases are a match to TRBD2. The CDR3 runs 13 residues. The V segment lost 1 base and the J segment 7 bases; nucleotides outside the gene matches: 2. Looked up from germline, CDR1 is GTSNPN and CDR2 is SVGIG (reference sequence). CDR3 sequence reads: CAWSALAGGEQYF. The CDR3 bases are TGTGCCTGGAGTGCCCTAGCGGGGGGGGAGCAGTACTTC.

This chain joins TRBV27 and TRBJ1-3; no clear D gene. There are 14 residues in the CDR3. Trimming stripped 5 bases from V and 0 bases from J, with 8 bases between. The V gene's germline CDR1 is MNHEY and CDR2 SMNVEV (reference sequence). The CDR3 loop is CASSQLNSGNTIYF. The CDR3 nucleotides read TGTGCCAGCAGTCAGCTGAACTCTGGAAACACCATATATTTT.

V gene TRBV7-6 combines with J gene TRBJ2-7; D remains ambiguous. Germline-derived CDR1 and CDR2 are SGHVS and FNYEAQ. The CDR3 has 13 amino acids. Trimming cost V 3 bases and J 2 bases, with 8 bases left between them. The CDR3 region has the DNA TGTGCCAGCAGCTTCGGGTCCGCCTACGAGCAGTACTTC. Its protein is CASSFGSAYEQYF.

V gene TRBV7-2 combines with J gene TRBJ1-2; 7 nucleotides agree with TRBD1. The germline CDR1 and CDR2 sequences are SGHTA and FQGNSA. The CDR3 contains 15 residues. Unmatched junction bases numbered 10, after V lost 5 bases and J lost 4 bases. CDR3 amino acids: CASSVQTGQIYGYTF. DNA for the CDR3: TGTGCCAGCAGCGTCCAAACGGGACAGATCTATGGCTACACCTTC.

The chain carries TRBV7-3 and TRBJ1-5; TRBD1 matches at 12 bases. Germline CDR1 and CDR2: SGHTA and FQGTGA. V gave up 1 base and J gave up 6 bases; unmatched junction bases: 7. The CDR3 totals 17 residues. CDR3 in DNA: TGTGCCAGCAGCTTAAGTCCCGGGACAGGGGGCAGTCAGCCCCAGCATTTT. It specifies CASSLSPGTGGSQPQHF.

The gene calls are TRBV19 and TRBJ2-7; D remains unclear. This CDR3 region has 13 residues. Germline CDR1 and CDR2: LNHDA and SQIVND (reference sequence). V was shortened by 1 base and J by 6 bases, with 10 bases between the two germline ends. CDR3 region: CASSIVRRSEQYF. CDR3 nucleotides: TGTGCCAGTAGTATAGTTCGACGGAGCGAGCAGTACTTC.